This T cell receptor (beta chain) was sequenced for a study of blood T cell repertoires in COVID-19. TCRdb keeps only in-frame clones here, not all; method: immunoSEQ multiplex PCR. The sample lists over 250,000 clones, around 88% seen once, with over 7.5% in the top ten. Living in about two dozen US areas, the participants were between roughly 18 and 89 years of age. Trimming took off 6 bases at V and 0 bases at J, with 30 bases between the two ends. CDR1 MNHEY and CDR2 SVGEGT come from the germline V gene. This CDR3 spans 21 amino acids. The genes are TRBV6-2 or TRBV6-3 and TRBJ1-3, with a possible D match to TRBD1 (6 bases). Sample: PBMCs or T cells enriched from blood (not recorded which). This clonotype was sampled from a man aged 40-55 years who had recovered from COVID-19. CDR3 in DNA: TGTGCCAGCAGCTCCCCAAGGACAGTCGCATACCCCCTCAGCTCTGGAAACACCATATATTTT. Translating it yields CASSSPRTVAYPLSSGNTIYF.